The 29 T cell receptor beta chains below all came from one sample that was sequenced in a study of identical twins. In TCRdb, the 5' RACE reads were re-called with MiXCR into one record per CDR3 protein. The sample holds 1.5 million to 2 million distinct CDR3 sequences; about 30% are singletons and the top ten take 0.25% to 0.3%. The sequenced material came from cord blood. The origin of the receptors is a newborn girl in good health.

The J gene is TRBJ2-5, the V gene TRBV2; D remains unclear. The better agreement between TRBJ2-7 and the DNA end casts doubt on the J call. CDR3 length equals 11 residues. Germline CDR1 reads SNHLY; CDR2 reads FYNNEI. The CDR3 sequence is CASSVFSEQYF. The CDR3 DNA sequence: TGTGCCAGCAGTGTTTTCAGCGAGCAGTACTTC.

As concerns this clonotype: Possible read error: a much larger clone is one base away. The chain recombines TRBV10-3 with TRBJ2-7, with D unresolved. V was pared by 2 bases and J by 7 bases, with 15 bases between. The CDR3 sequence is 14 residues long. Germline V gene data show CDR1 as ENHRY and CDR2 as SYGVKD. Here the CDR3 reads CAISEHGSYNEQYF. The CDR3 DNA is TGTGCCATCAGTGAGCACGGCTCCTACAATGAGCAGTACTTC.

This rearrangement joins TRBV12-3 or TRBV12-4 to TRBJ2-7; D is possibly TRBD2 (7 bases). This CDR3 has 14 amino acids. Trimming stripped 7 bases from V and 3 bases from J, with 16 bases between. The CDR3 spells CASTLGASGYEQYF. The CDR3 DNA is TGTGCCAGCACCCTGGGGGCTAGCGGCTACGAGCAGTACTTC.

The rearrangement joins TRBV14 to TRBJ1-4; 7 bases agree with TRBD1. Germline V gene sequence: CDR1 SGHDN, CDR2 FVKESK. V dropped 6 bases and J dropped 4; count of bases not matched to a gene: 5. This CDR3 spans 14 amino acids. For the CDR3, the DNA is TGTGCCAGCAGGCAACAGGGGAGTAATGAAAAACTGTTTTTT. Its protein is CASRQQGSNEKLFF.

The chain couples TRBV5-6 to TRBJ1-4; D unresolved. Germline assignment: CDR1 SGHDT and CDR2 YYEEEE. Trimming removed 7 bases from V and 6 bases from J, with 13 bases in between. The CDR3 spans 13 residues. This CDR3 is CASRRLTDEKLFF. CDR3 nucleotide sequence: TGTGCCAGCCGCCGACTGACCGATGAAAAACTGTTTTTT.

The CDR3 nucleotides are TGTGCCAGCAGTTTCGGCTATTTGCAGTTCTTC. This translates into CASSFGYLQFF. The rearrangement uses TRBV27 and TRBJ2-1; D ambiguous. Germline V lookup: CDR1 MNHEY, CDR2 SMNVEV (reference sequence). V lost 3 bases and J 12 bases, leaving 9 bases between the germline ends. There are 11 residues in the CDR3.

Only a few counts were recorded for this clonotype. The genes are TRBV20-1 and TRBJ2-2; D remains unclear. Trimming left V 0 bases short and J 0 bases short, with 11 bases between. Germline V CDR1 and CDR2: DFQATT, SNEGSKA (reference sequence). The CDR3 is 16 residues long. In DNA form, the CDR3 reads TGCAGTGCTAGAGATGTTGCCGGGCCGAACACCGGGGAGCTGTTTTTT. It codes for CSARDVAGPNTGELFF.

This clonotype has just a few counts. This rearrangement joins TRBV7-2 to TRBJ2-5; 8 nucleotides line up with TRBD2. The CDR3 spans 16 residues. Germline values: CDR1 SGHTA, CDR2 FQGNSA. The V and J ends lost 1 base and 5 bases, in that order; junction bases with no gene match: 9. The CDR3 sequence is CASSLVFRGGGETQYF. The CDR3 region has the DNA TGTGCCAGCAGCTTAGTTTTCCGGGGGGGCGGGGAGACCCAGTACTTC.

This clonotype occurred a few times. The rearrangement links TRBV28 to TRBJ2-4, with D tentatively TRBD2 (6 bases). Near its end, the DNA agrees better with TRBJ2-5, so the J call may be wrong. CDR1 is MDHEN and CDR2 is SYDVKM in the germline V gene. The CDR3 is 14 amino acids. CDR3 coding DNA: TGTGCCAGCAGTTTGCCTAGCGTCCGCCTGACCCAGTACTTC. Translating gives CASSLPSVRLTQYF.

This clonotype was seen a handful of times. The CDR3 loop is CASSLNPTGALYGYTF. The CDR3 bases are TGTGCCAGCAGTTTAAACCCGACAGGAGCTCTCTATGGCTACACCTTC. The genes are TRBV27 and TRBJ1-2, with D tentatively TRBD1 (6 bases). There are 16 residues in the CDR3. The germline CDR1 and CDR2 sequences are MNHEY and SMNVEV (reference sequence). Trimming removed 2 bases at V and 4 bases at J, with 17 bases between.

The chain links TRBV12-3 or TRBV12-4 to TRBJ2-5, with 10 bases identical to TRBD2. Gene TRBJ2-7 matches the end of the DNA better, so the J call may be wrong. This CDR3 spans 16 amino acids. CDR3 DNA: TGTGCCAGCAGTTTATCGGTGTGGACTAGCGGCTGCGAGCAGTACTTC. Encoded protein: CASSLSVWTSGCEQYF.

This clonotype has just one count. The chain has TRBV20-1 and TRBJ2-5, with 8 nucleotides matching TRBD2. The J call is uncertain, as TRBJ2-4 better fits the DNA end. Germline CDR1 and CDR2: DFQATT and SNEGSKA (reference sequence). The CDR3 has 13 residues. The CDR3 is CSASSGLKNIQYF. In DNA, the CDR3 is TGCAGTGCTTCTAGCGGGCTCAAAAACATTCAGTACTTC.

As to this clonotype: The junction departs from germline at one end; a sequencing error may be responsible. CDR3 loop: CATSALSGTSTDTQYF. As DNA, the CDR3 is TGTGCCACCAGTGCTCTTAGCGGGACTAGCACAGATACGCAGTATTTT. The J gene is TRBJ2-3, the V gene TRBV10-3; TRBD2 agrees at 8 bases. This CDR3 region has 16 residues. Germline lookup yields CDR1 ENHRY and CDR2 SYGVKD.

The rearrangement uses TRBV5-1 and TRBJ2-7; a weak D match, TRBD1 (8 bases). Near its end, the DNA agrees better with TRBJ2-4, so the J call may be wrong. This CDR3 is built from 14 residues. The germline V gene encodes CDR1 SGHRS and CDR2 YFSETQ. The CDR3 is CASSRTGGVNIQYF. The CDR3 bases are TGCGCCAGCAGCCGTACAGGGGGGGTAAACATTCAGTACTTC.

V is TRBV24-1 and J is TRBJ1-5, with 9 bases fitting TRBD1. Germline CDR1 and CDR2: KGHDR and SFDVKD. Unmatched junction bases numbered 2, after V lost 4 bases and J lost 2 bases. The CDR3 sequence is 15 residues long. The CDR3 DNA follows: TGTGCCACCAGTGACCGGACAGGGGGCAATCAGCCCCAGCATTTT. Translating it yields CATSDRTGGNQPQHF.

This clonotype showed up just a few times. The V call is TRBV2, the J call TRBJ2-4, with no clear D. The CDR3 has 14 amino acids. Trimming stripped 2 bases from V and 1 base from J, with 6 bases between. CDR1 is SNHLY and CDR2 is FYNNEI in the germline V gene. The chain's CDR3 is CASSEWDAKNIQYF. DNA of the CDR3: TGTGCCAGCAGTGAATGGGATGCCAAAAACATTCAGTACTTC.

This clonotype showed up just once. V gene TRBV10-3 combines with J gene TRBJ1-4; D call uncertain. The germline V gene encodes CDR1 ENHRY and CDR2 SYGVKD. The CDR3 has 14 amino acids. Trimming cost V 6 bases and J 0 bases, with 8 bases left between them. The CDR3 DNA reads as TGTGCCATCAGGGGCAGTGCAACTAATGAAAAACTGTTTTTT. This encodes CAIRGSATNEKLFF.

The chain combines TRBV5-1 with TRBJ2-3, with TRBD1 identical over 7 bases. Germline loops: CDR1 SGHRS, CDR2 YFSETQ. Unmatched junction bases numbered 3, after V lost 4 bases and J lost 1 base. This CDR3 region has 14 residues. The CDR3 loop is CASSTGERTDTQYF. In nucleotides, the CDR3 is TGCGCCAGCAGCACAGGGGAGCGCACAGATACGCAGTATTTT.

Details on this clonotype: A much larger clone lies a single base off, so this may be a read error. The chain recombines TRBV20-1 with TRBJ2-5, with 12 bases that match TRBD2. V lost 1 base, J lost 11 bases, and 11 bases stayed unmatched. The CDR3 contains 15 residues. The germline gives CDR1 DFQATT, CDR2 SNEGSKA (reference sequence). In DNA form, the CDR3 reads TGCAGTGCTAGAGGGGGACTAGCGGGCTACAATGAGCAGTACTTC. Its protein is CSARGGLAGYNEQYF.

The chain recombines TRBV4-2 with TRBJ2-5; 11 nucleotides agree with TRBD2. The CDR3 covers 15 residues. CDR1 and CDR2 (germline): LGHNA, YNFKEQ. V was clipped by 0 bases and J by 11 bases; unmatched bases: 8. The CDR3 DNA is TGTGCCAGCAGCCAAGAGGGACTAGCGGATGTTGAGCAGTACTTC. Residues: CASSQEGLADVEQYF.

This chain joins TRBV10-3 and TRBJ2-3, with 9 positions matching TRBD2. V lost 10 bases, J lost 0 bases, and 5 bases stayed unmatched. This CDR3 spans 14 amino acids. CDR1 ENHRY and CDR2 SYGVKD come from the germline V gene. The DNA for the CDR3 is TGTGCCACAAGCGGGAGGCCAAGCACAGATACGCAGTATTTT. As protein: CATSGRPSTDTQYF.

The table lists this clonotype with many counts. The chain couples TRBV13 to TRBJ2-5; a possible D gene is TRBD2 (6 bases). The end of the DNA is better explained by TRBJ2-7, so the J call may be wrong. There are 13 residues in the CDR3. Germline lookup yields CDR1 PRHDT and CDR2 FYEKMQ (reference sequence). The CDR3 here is CASSDIREAEQYF. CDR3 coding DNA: TGTGCCAGCAGCGACATCAGGGAGGCCGAGCAGTACTTC.

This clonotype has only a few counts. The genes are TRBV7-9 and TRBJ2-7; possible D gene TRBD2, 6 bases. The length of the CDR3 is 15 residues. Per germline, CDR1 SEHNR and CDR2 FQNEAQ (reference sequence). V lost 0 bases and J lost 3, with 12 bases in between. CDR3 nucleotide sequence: TGTGCCAGCAGCTTAGCTGGGGGGTTTGTCTACGAGCAGTACTTC. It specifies CASSLAGGFVYEQYF.

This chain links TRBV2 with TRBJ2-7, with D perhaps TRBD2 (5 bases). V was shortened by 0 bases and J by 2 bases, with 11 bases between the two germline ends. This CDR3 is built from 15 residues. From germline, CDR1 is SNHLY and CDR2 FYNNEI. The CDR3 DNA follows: TGTGCCAGCAGTGAAGCGCCCTGGGAGCCCTACGAGCAGTACTTC. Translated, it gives CASSEAPWEPYEQYF.

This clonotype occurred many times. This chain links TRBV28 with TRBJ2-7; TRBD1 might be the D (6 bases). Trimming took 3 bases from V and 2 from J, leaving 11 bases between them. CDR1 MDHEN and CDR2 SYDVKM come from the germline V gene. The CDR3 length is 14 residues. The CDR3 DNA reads TGTGCCAGCAGTTTCCCGAACAGGGCCTACGAGCAGTACTTC. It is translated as CASSFPNRAYEQYF.

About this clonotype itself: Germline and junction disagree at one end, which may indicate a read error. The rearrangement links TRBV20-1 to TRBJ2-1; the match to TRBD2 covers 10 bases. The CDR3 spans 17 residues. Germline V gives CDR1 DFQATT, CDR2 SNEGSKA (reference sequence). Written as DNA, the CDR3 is TGCGGTGCTACAGATAGAGAGCGGGGGGGCTGGAAGGATGAGCAGTTCTTC. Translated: CGATDRERGGWKDEQFF.

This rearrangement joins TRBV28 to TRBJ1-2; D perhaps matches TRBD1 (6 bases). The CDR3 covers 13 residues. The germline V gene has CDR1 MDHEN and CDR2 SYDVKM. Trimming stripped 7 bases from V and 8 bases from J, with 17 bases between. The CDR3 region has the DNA TGTGCCAGCACCCGGGGGCGGAATCCCGGCTACACCTTC. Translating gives CASTRGRNPGYTF.

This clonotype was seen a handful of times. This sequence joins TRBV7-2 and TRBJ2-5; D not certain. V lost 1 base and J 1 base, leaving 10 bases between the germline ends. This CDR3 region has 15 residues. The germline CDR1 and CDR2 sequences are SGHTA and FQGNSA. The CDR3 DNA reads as TGTGCCAGCAGCTTAGGGGCTGAGATCCAAGAGACCCAGTACTTC. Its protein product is CASSLGAEIQETQYF.

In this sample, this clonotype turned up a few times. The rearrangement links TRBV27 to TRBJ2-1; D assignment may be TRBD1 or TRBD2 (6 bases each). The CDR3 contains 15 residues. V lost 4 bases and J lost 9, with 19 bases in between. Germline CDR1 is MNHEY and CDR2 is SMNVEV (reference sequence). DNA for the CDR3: TGTGCCAGCAGTTCGACTTCGGGGGCCGGGGGTGAGCAGTTCTTC. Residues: CASSSTSGAGGEQFF.